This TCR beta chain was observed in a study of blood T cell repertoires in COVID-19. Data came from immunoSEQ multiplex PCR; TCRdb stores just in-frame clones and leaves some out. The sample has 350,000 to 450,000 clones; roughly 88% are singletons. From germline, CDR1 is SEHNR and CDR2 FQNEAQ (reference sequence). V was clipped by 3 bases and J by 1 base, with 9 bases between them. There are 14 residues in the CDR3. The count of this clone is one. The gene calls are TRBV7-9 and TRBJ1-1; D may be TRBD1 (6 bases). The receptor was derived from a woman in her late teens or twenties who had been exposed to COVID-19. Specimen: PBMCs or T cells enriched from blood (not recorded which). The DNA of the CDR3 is TGTGCCAGCAGCTTCTTAGGGGGGAACACTGAAGCTTTCTTT. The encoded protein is CASSFLGGNTEAFF.